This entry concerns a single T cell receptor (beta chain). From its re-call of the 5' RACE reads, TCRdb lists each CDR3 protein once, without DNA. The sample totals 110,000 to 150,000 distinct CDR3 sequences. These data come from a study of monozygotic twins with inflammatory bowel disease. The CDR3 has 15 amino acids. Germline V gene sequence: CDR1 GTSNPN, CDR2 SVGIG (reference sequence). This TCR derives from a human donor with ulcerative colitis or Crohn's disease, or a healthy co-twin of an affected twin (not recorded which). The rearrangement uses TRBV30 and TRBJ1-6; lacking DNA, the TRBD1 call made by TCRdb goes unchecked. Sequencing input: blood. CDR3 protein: CAWSRSLLGDSPLHF.